This T cell receptor beta chain was sequenced for a study of metastatic and nonmetastatic thyroid tumors. Across the whole study: Where malignant and benign thyroid patients were concerned, repertoires were compared across blood and tumor or nodule tissue. Study results and caveats: A significant increase in TCR beta diversity was reportedly seen in malignant thyroid tumors relative to benign nodules, in blood and tumor.

There were no patients who had received any treatment before thyroid surgery. This clone was detected many times. As yet, its antigen is unknown. Per the authors' pipeline: The study took CDR3 differences across clinicopathological groups and made a distant-metastasis classifier for papillary thyroid cancer from them. Through MiXCR, TCRdb re-clonotyped the PCR reads. Clone size and V and J calls follow TCRdb, not the original study. The data show tens of thousands of clones, 15% to 20% seen once. CDR3 length: 15 amino acids. Germline loops: CDR1 DFQATT, CDR2 SNEGSKA (reference sequence). V lost 6 bases and J lost 0; bases outside the gene matches: 6.

Sequences were obtained from blood. This rearrangement joins TRBV20-1 to TRBJ1-5; 9 bases line up with TRBD1. This TCR derives from a female donor with papillary thyroid cancer or a benign thyroid nodule (not recorded which). Some clones in this sample may be carry-over from other donors' samples. CDR3 in amino acids: CSADTGGLSNQPQHF. CDR3 bases: TGCAGTGCGGATACAGGGGGCCTTAGCAATCAGCCCCAGCATTTT.